This entry features one TCR beta chain sequence. Per the original data handling: Cell counts per sample came from amplifying reference gene primers. The repertoire was sequenced with immunoSEQ multiplex PCR; TCRdb's copy has only in-frame clones and lacks some. V and J calls and clone size are copied from that table; D and trimming were computed from the DNA. The top ten hold roughly 3.5% of the sample, which has more than 85,000 clones, 89% seen once. V lost 1 base to trimming and J lost 4 bases; unmatched junction nucleotides: 7. The CDR3 loop spans 16 amino acids. The germline V gene has CDR1 MRHNA and CDR2 SNTAGT. The data belong to a study of blood T cell repertoires in COVID-19. Study overall: The cDNA or gDNA used as material had been derived from T cells, B-cell-depleted T cells, or PBMCs.

The chain joins TRBV6-4 to TRBJ1-2; 9 nucleotides agree with TRBD1. What was sequenced was peripheral blood. This receptor was identified in a woman in her 70s with acute or convalescent COVID-19. CDR3 residues: CASSDYRDRALYGYTF. For the CDR3, the DNA is TGTGCCAGCAGTGACTACCGGGACAGGGCCCTCTATGGCTACACCTTC.